The 27 T cell receptor delta chains below come from one sample, sequenced in a study of γδ T cells in repeated Plasmodium falciparum infection. TCRdb processed the multiplex PCR reads again with the CATT caller. The repertoire holds around 57,000 delta-chain clones, with around 1.7% as singletons. Vgamma9/Vdelta2+ and Vdelta2-negative gammadelta T cells were flow-sorted from PBMC for bulk sequencing. Sample: gamma-delta T cells from blood. The origin of the receptors is a pool of human donors (malaria-infected and uninfected, not separated).

This clone showed up many times. TCRdb assigns this DNA the protein of a much larger clone, which departs from its translation at residue 14; this likely reflects a read error, and the protein shown comes from translating the DNA. The chain joins TRDV1 to TRDJ1; D is unresolved. The germline CDR1 and CDR2 sequences are TSWWSYY and QGS. This CDR3 contains 17 residues. This CDR3 reads CALGEGTRSPSSDELIF. The CDR3 DNA follows: TGTGCTCTTGGGGAAGGAACAAGGAGCCCGTCCTCCGATGAACTCATCTTT.

About this clone itself: The protein TCRdb lists belongs to a much larger clone and differs from this DNA's translation at residue 5, which points to a read error; the protein shown is made from the DNA. J is TRDJ1 and V is TRDV1, with 11 positions matching TRDD3. TCRdb is silent on the J gene; assignment here came from matching the DNA to germline. Germline V lookup: CDR1 TSWWSYY, CDR2 QGS. J gave up 3 bases and V 4 bases, and 25 bases lay outside the gene matches. The CDR3 covers 22 residues. The CDR3 region is CALGGPVRSSYWGIKVADKLIF. In DNA, the CDR3 is TGTGCTCTTGGGGGACCCGTGAGGTCTTCCTACTGGGGGATAAAGGTGGCCGATAAACTCATCTTT.

There are a few counts of this clone. A read error likely explains this, since a far larger clone differs by one base. Other DNA sequences of this sample code for an identical CDR3. The J gene is TRDJ1, the V gene TRDV1; D perhaps matches TRDD2 (5 bases). No J gene is reported in TCRdb; it was inferred here by comparing the DNA with germline. V was trimmed by 0 bases and J by 0 bases, leaving 26 bases between them. Germline-derived CDR1 and CDR2 are TSWWSYY and QGS. CDR3 size: 21 residues. The CDR3 sequence is CALGELKPCRLILKYTDKLIF. CDR3 nucleotides: TGTGCTCTTGGGGAACTCAAGCCTTGCCGATTGATCCTAAAGTACACCGATAAACTCATCTTT.

This clone was counted only a few times. A far larger clone is one base from this, pointing to a likely read error. This sample also contains other DNA sequences that code for the same CDR3. The chain combines TRDV1 with TRDJ1; D is possibly TRDD3 (5 bases). Here the J gene came from matching the DNA to germline, since TCRdb omits it. This CDR3 region has 17 residues. Germline V gene data show CDR1 as TSWWSYY and CDR2 as QGS. The DNA of the CDR3 is TGTGCCCTTGGGGAACGATGGTTTACTCCTCGGGCCGATAAACTCATCTTT. It codes for CALGERWFTPRADKLIF.

This clone came up many times. A single base separates this from a much larger clone, so it may be a read error. This chain uses TRDV2 with TRDJ1, with 7 bases identical to TRDD2. The germline CDR1 and CDR2 sequences are GEAIGNYY and EKD. Trimming cost V 5 bases and J 0 bases; bases outside gene matches: 8. This CDR3 contains 15 residues. This chain's CDR3 is CACGSYRAYTDKLIF. The DNA of the CDR3 is TGTGCCTGTGGTTCCTACCGGGCATACACCGATAAACTCATCTTT.

In its sample, this clone was seen many times. A much larger clonotype is one base distant, so this may be a read error. This chain uses TRDV2 with TRDJ1; TRDD3 might be the D (6 bases). In germline, CDR1 is GEAIGNYY, CDR2 EKD. Trimming stripped 3 bases from V and 0 bases from J, with 28 bases between. The CDR3 runs 20 residues. CDR3 region: CACDHPQSWGSPAYTDKLIF. In DNA, the CDR3 is TGTGCCTGTGACCATCCTCAATCCTGGGGATCACCTGCGTACACCGATAAACTCATCTTT.

Many counts were recorded for this clone. One base separates it from a far larger clone, so it is likely a read error. Other DNA variants within this sample encode the same CDR3. V and J are TRDV1 and TRDJ1, with 10 bases aligning to TRDD3. TCRdb gives no J gene; it was assigned here by matching the DNA to germline. Looked up from germline, CDR1 is TSWWSYY and CDR2 is QGS. Germline trimming cut 3 bases from V and 8 bases from J; bases unmatched to any gene: 24. This CDR3 contains 20 residues. CDR3 sequence: CALGENSCGLLLWGIQKLIF. DNA for the CDR3: TGTGCTCTTGGGGAGAATTCCTGCGGCCTTCTCCTGTGGGGGATACAGAAACTCATCTTT.

Only a few counts were recorded for this clone. Since a far larger clone is one base different, this is likely a read error. This rearrangement joins TRDV1 to TRDJ1, with D tentatively TRDD3 (9 bases). TCRdb does not report a J gene; here it was assigned by matching the DNA to germline references. Germline V CDR1 and CDR2: TSWWSYY, QGS. The CDR3 extends over 22 amino acids. V lost 9 bases and J 2 bases, leaving 40 bases between the germline ends. The CDR3 loop reads CALGKARLPKWGIIKPTDKLIF. As DNA, the CDR3 is TGTGCTCTCGGGAAGGCTCGCCTTCCTAAGTGGGGGATAATAAAGCCGACCGATAAACTCATCTTT.

This clone was counted at least ten times. Only one base separates this from a far larger clonotype, so it likely reflects a read error. The sample has other DNA sequences that encode this CDR3 too. The rearrangement uses TRDV1 and TRDJ1, with TRDD3 matching over 10 bases. With 3 bases clipped from V and 11 bases from J, the junction kept 21 bases outside the gene matches. The germline V gene encodes CDR1 TSWWSYY and CDR2 QGS. CDR3 length: 18 residues. The CDR3 coding sequence is TGTGCTCTTGGGGAGCCACTACGTACTGGGGGATCGGGCGGTAAGCTCATCTTT. Its protein product is CALGEPLRTGGSGGKLIF.

This clone has more than one count but fewer than ten. With a far larger clone one base away, a read error is the likely cause. The sample contains more than one DNA sequence encoding this CDR3. The CDR3 bases are TGTGCTCTTGGGGAACCCTCAGACAGGCTTTACCCCTACACCGATAAACTCATCTTT. This codes for CALGEPSDRLYPYTDKLIF. The V and J genes are TRDV1 and TRDJ1; D gene uncertain. Here the J gene came from matching the DNA to germline, since TCRdb omits it. V was clipped by 1 base and J by 0 bases, with 21 bases between them. Germline V CDR1 and CDR2: TSWWSYY, QGS. This CDR3 has 19 residues.

This clone was counted between two and nine times. TCRdb's entry gives the protein of a much larger clone, which mismatches this DNA's translation at residue 14, likely from a read error; the protein reported here is translated from the DNA. CDR3 region: CALGELGRETYWGMLSLTAQLFF. CDR3 DNA sequence: TGTGCTCTTGGGGAACTAGGTAGGGAGACCTACTGGGGGATGCTCTCTTTGACAGCACAACTCTTCTTT. This rearrangement joins TRDV1 to TRDJ2, with 10 bases aligning to TRDD3. Here the J gene came from matching the DNA to germline, since TCRdb omits it. Germline CDR1 is TSWWSYY and CDR2 is QGS. V shed 0 bases, J shed 0 bases, and the junction held 19 bases outside the gene matches. The CDR3 extends over 23 amino acids.

This clone has ten or more counts. A read error is likely here: a far larger clone is one base away. Within the sample, other DNA sequences also encode this same CDR3. The V call is TRDV1, the J call TRDJ1; D may be TRDD3 (6 bases). Assignment of the J gene here rests on matching the DNA to germline, because TCRdb gives none. The germline gives CDR1 TSWWSYY, CDR2 QGS. V dropped 3 bases and J dropped 0 bases, with 17 bases sitting between them. This CDR3 region has 17 residues. CDR3 sequence: CALGELGSPWYTDKLIF. CDR3 nucleotide sequence: TGTGCTCTTGGGGAGCTGGGGTCCCCCTGGTACACCGATAAACTCATCTTT.

This clone was seen more than once but under ten times. This sequence is one base from a far larger clone and is likely a read error. The same CDR3 arises from other DNA sequences in this sample as well. The V call is TRDV2, the J call TRDJ1; 11 nucleotides match TRDD3. The J gene was not available in TCRdb and was assigned here by matching the DNA to germline segments. Germline V lookup: CDR1 GEAIGNYY, CDR2 EKD. The CDR3 contains 17 residues. With V trimmed by 0 bases and J by 3 bases, 8 bases remained unmatched. CDR3 loop: CACDTVGGYADPDKLIF. The CDR3 DNA follows: TGTGCCTGTGACACCGTTGGGGGATACGCGGATCCCGATAAACTCATCTTT.

This clone turned up a few times. This likely stems from a read error, as it lies one base from a far larger clone. Other DNA sequences from this sample encode an identical CDR3 as well. This rearrangement joins TRDV1 to TRDJ1, with 12 bases identical to TRDD3. As TCRdb names no J gene, one was assigned here on the basis of a DNA match to germline. CDR3 length equals 23 residues. Germline-derived CDR1 and CDR2 are TSWWSYY and QGS. The junction had 22 bases not matched to a gene; V was cut back by 0 bases and J by 2 bases. The CDR3 is CALGELRHSFPYWGILHTDKLIF. The DNA for the CDR3 is TGTGCTCTTGGGGAACTGCGGCATTCCTTTCCTTACTGGGGGATACTTCATACCGATAAACTCATCTTT.

Comment on this clone: TCRdb shows a much larger clone's protein in place of this DNA's translation, and the two differ at residue 17, likely through a read error; the protein shown is translated from the DNA. The V call is TRDV1, the J call TRDJ1; 10 positions match TRDD3. This CDR3 comprises 18 residues. CDR1 and CDR2 (germline): TSWWSYY, QGS. The CDR3 sequence: CALGELFPLHWGMRKLTF. CDR3 DNA sequence: TGTGCTCTTGGGGAACTTTTCCCACTCCACTGGGGGATGAGAAAACTCACCTTT.

This clone has a count of ten or more. A single base is all that separates this from a far larger clone, so a read error is likely. Other DNA sequences in the sample encode the same CDR3. The V call is TRDV1, the J call TRDJ1, with TRDD3 identical over 10 bases. Losses at the gene ends were 2 bases for V and 4 bases for J; bases not matched to a gene: 19. CDR1 TSWWSYY and CDR2 QGS come from the germline V gene. This CDR3 has 20 amino acids. This CDR3 is CALGEGAPLRPGDTVDKLIF. CDR3 nucleotides: TGTGCTCTTGGGGAAGGAGCGCCTTTACGTCCGGGGGATACGGTCGATAAACTCATCTTT.

As for this clone: A far larger clone is off by one base, so a read error is likely. The sample contains more than one DNA sequence encoding this CDR3. The chain has TRDV2 and TRDJ1, with 10 bases that match TRDD3. CDR1 is GEAIGNYY and CDR2 is EKD in the germline V gene. There are 18 residues in the CDR3. The CDR3 here is CACDHSSLGDPYTDKLIF. CDR3 nucleotides: TGTGCCTGTGACCATTCTTCACTGGGGGATCCGTACACCGATAAACTCATTTTT.

This clone was seen more than once but under ten times. The protein TCRdb gives is from a much larger clone and does not agree with this DNA's translation at residue 10, likely a read error; the protein shown here comes from the DNA. The chain uses TRDV3 and TRDJ1; TRDD3 matches at 8 bases. The J gene is not listed in TCRdb, so it was assigned here from a DNA match to germline. Germline V CDR1 and CDR2: TVYSNPD, GDNSRS (reference sequence). There are 19 residues in the CDR3. The J segment lost 0 bases and the V segment lost 4 bases, leaving 22 bases of the junction unmatched. CDR3 protein: CASTPSPWGTVSYTDKLIF. The CDR3 region has the DNA TGTGCCTCAACTCCTTCCCCCTGGGGGACAGTCTCGTACACCGATAAACTCATCTTT.

This clone is medium-sized by share. This CDR3 is also generated by other DNA sequences in the sample. The rearrangement links TRDV1 to TRDJ1; D may be TRDD3 (5 bases). The V end was cut by 2 bases, the J end by 1 base, with 26 bases between. The CDR3 spans 20 residues. Germline V lookup: CDR1 TSWWSYY, CDR2 QGS. The CDR3, as DNA: TGTGCTCTTGGGGAAAACAGCGGGCCATCCTCGGGGGTCCTCACCGATAAACTCATCTTT. It encodes CALGENSGPSSGVLTDKLIF.

This clone was seen only a few times. The protein given by TCRdb reflects a much larger clone and differs at residue 11 from this DNA's translation, likely from a read error; the protein shown is the DNA's translation. The J gene is TRDJ1, the V gene TRDV1; TRDD2 is a possible D gene (5 bases). The germline gives CDR1 TSWWSYY, CDR2 QGS. Trimming cost V 1 base and J 0 bases, with 24 bases left between them. There are 20 residues in the CDR3. CDR3: CALGERAPPLLHLYTDKLIF. The CDR3 DNA sequence: TGTGCTCTTGGGGAACGGGCCCCGCCCCTACTTCACCTTTACACCGATAAACTCATCTTT.

Only a few counts were recorded for this clone. One base separates it from a far larger clone, so it is likely a read error. Other DNA sequences in the same sample also yield this CDR3. The chain has TRDV1 and TRDJ1; 11 positions agree with TRDD3. Germline-derived CDR1 and CDR2 are TSWWSYY and QGS. The CDR3 runs to 25 residues. The CDR3 sequence is CALGAPRREHSYQLGDNSYTDKLIF. The CDR3 nucleotides are TGTGCTCTTGGGGCCCCGCGTCGAGAACATTCCTACCAACTGGGGGATAACTCGTACACCGATAAGCTCATCTTT.

Concerning this clone: The translation of this DNA and the TCRdb protein of a much larger clone differ at residue 7, probably owing to a read error; the protein shown here is translated from the DNA. J is TRDJ1 and V is TRDV1, with 9 positions matching TRDD3. In germline, CDR1 is TSWWSYY, CDR2 QGS. This CDR3 region has 25 residues. The V and J ends lost 5 bases and 0 bases, in that order; junction bases with no gene match: 34. The CDR3 sequence is CALGHPLPFFPPHLVGDKYTDKLIF. DNA of the CDR3: TGTGCTCTTGGGCATCCTCTTCCCTTTTTTCCTCCCCATTTGGTGGGGGATAAATACACCGATAAACTCATCTTT.

This clone was counted at least ten times. TCRdb pairs this DNA with a much larger clone's protein that differs at residue 17, likely a read error; the protein shown was translated from the DNA. No J gene was named, though the V gene is TRDV1; TRDD3 is the table's D call, not checked against the DNA. The CDR3 is made up of 18 amino acids. Germline CDR1 TSWWSYY, CDR2 QGS. The CDR3 DNA is TGTGCTCTTGGGGACAGGGACGGAAGGGGGATAATCGGGTATAAACTCACCTTT. It yields the protein CALGDRDGRGIIGYKLTF.

This clone was seen many times. With only one base between it and a far larger clone, this is likely a read error. The sample carries other DNA sequences with the same CDR3. CDR3 in amino acids: CALGPRLPKNLRADKLIF. DNA for the CDR3: TGTGCTCTTGGGCCGCGTCTGCCGAAAAATCTGAGGGCCGATAAGCTCATCTTT. The chain combines TRDV1 with TRDJ1; D is undetermined. CDR1 and CDR2 (germline): TSWWSYY, QGS. CDR3 length: 18 amino acids.

For this clone: A read error likely explains why the TCRdb protein, taken from a much larger clone, differs from this DNA's translation at residue 12; the protein shown is translated from the DNA. This chain connects TRDV1 to TRDJ1; 9 nucleotides align to TRDD3. The J gene was not available in TCRdb and was assigned here by matching the DNA to germline segments. This CDR3 spans 24 amino acids. The J segment lost 1 base and the V segment lost 4 bases, leaving 31 bases of the junction unmatched. The germline V gene has CDR1 TSWWSYY and CDR2 QGS. CDR3 region: CALGGYTPLPEAFYWGTSTDKLIF. The CDR3 DNA sequence: TGTGCTCTTGGGGGATACACTCCCTTACCGGAGGCCTTTTACTGGGGGACTTCCACCGATAAACTCATCTTT.

This clone was seen at least ten times. This likely traces to a read error, being one base from a far larger clone. The same CDR3 can be traced to other DNA sequences in this sample. J is TRDJ1 and V is TRDV1; D is unresolved. This CDR3 has 12 amino acids. Per the germline V gene, CDR1 is TSWWSYY and CDR2 is QGS. Trimming stripped 1 base from V and 6 bases from J, with 6 bases between. CDR3 loop: CALGERRHKLIF. CDR3 in DNA: TGTGCTCTTGGGGAACGCCGACATAAACTCATCTTT.

In this sample, this clone turned up many times. This likely came from a read error, as a far larger clone is one base away. This sample includes further DNA sequences coding for the same CDR3. The rearrangement joins TRDV1 to TRDJ1; D not certain. Germline V CDR1 and CDR2: TSWWSYY, QGS. CDR3 length: 17 amino acids. CDR3: CALGELESRDYTDKLIF. DNA for the CDR3: TGTGCTCTTGGGGAACTAGAGTCACGGGACTACACCGATAAGCTCATCTTT.